This paragraph reports one TCR beta chain. This entry is derived from a study of T cells after somatic rescue of genetic block. The CDR3 has 11 amino acids. Per germline, CDR1 SEHNR and CDR2 FQNEAQ (reference sequence). V lost 5 bases, J lost 8 bases, and 9 bases lay in between. Libraries were prepared by immunoSEQ multiplex PCR; TCRdb keeps only in-frame clonotypes and omits some of them. The sample shows 85,000 to 90,000 clones, 90% of them seen only once. This receptor was obtained from a woman aged 18-29 years. The J gene is TRBJ1-2, the V gene TRBV7-9; D unclear. Sample: peripheral blood mononuclear cells (PBMCs). Here the CDR3 DNA reads TGTGCCAGCAGCCGCATGGGCGGCTACACCTTC. It specifies CASSRMGGYTF.